The clone carrying this T cell receptor (beta chain) was counted only a few times. The data originate from a study of blood T cell repertoires in COVID-19. On the study more broadly: Researchers got acute and convalescent COVID-19 samples from the United States, Italy and Spain. T cells, B-cell-depleted T cells, or PBMCs supplied cDNA or gDNA.

As processed by the authors: Scientists estimated how many nucleated cells there were by amplifying reference gene primers. Produced via immunoSEQ multiplex PCR; TCRdb's table is partial and in-frame only. Clone size and the V and J calls come from that table; the DNA yielded D and trimming. Of over 130,000 clones in the sample, over 65% were seen once. Specimen: peripheral blood. This TCR derives from a man between 65 and 80 years old with acute or convalescent COVID-19.

The chain's CDR3 is CASSLEGGQGAGQFF. In DNA, the CDR3 is TGTGCCAGCAGCTTAGAAGGAGGGCAAGGGGCTGGGCAGTTCTTC. The V and J genes are TRBV11-3 and TRBJ2-1, with D tentatively TRBD2 (6 bases). The V gene lost 0 bases and the J gene lost 12 bases, with 18 bases spanning the gap. The CDR3 has 15 amino acids. Germline CDR1 reads SGHNT; CDR2 reads YENEEA.